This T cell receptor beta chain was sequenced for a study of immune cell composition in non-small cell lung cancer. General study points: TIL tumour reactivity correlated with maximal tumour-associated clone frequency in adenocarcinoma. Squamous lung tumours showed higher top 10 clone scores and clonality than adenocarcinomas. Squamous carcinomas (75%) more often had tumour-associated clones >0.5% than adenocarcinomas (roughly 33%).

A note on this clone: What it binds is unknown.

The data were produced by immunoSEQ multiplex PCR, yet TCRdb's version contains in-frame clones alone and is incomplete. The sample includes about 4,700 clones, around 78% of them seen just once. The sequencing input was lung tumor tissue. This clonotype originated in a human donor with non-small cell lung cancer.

The CDR3 protein is CASSLVASGRNEQYF. In DNA form, the CDR3 reads TGTGCCAGCAGCTTAGTGGCTAGCGGGAGGAACGAGCAGTACTTC. The V and J genes are TRBV7-2 and TRBJ2-7; 11 bases match TRBD2. With V trimmed by 1 base and J by 5 bases, 4 bases remained unmatched. The germline V gene encodes CDR1 SGHTA and CDR2 FQGNSA. The CDR3 runs 15 residues. The variable domain in full, with the rest retrieved from reference TRBV7-2 and TRBJ2-7, is GAGVSQSPSNKVTEKGKDVELRCDPISGHTALYWYRQSLGQGLEFLIYFQGNSAPDKSGLPSDRFSAERTGGSVSTLTIQRTQQEDSAVYLCASSLVASGRNEQYFGPGTRLTVT.